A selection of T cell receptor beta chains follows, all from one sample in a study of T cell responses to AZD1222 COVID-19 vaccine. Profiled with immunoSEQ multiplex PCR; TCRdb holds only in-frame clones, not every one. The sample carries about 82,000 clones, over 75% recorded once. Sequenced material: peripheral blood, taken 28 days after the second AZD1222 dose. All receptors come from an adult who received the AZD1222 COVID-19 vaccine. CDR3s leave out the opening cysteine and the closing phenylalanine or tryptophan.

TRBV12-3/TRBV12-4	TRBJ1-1	ASSPSGTRAF
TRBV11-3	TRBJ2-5	ASSPFRVRETQY
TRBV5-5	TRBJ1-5	ASSLSGANQPQH
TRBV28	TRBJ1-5	ASRTQGVPSNQPQH
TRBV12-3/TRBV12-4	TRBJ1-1	ASSLWETEAF
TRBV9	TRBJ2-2	ASSARGMGELF
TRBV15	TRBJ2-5	ATSRGQFLETQY
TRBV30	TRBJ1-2	AGNPPANYGYT
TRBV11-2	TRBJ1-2	ASSISPDLYGYT
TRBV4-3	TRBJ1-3	ASSQERGNTIY
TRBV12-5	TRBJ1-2	ASGLGRGFGYT
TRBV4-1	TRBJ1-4	ASSPRDSFLATNEKLF
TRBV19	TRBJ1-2	ASSRPGTVGYT
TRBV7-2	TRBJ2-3	ASSLQRGRTDTQY
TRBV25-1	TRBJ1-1	ASSEFGQSEAF
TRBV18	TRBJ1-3	ASSPDSSGNTIY
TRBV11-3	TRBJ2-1	ASRRQGFEQF
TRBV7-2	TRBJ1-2	ASSLGPGQGSGYT
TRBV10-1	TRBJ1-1	ASSDQLGEAF
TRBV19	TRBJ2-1	ATIPTGVHNEQF
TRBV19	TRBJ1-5	ATKRGMDSNQPQH
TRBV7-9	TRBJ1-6	ASSLDGLYNSPLH
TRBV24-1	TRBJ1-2	ATSDLPLGGYT
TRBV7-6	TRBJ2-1	ASSLVDGVKF
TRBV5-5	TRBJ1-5	ASSFGIVGQPQH
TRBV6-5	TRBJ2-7	ASSYNHRTLRYEQY
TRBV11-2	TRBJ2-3	ASSAPVAGGPLRTDTQY
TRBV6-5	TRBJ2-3	ASDGTGQSDTQY
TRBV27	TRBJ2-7	ASSLSQGSEQY
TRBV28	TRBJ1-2	ASSWNYGYT
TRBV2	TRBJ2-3	ASSVNSGGDTQY
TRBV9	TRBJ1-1	ASSATANTEAF
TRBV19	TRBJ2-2	ASSPPGRAGELF
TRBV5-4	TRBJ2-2	ASTNQGLNTGELF
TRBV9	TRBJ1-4	ASSPRRTPAHEKLF
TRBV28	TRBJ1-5	ASSPGPGSHQPQH
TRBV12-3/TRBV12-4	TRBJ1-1	ASSLSTEAF
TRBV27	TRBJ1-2	ASSSWGAINYGYT
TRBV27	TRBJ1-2	ASSLTPSSGVYGYT
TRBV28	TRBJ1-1	ASWNTEAF
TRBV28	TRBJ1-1	ASSLRGRNTEAF
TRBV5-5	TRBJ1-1	ASSPGTADLLAF
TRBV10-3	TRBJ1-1	AITSGGEAF
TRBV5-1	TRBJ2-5	ASSLADRGRRETQY
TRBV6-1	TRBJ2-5	ASSEGVAETQY
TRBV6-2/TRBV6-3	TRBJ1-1	ASSYGGGIEAF
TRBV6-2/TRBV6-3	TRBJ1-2	ASSREGYGYT